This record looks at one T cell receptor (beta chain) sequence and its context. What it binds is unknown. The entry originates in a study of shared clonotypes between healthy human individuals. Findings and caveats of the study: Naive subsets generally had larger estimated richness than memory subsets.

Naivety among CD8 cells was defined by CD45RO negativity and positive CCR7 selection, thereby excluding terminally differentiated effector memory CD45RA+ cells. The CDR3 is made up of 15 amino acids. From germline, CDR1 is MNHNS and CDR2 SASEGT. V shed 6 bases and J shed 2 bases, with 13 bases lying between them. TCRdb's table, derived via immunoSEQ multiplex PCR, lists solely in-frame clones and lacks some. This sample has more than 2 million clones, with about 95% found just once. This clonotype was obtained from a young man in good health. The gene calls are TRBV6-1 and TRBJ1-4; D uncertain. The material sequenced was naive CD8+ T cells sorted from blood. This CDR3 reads CASRTNLGTNEKLFF. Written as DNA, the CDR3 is TGTGCCAGCAGGACGAACCTGGGGACTAATGAAAAACTGTTTTTT.